The present T cell receptor (beta chain) was sequenced within a study of blood T cell repertoires in COVID-19. Study as a whole: Sites in the United States, Italy and Spain provided acute and convalescent COVID-19 samples.

Original processing methods: Estimation of nucleated cell counts was performed using reference gene primer amplification. The table came from immunoSEQ multiplex PCR; TCRdb's copy has only in-frame clones and leaves some out. The DNA gave D and trimming, while V, J and clone size come from that table. The table records approximately 42,000 clones, 73% of them present only once. This CDR3 has 15 residues. Germline V lookup: CDR1 MNHNS, CDR2 SASEGT. The J segment lost 6 bases and the V segment lost 3 bases, leaving 6 bases of the junction unmatched. Material for sequencing was peripheral blood. This clonotype was obtained from an elderly man with acute or convalescent COVID-19. V and J are TRBV6-1 and TRBJ1-5; 9 bases align to TRBD1. CDR3 nucleotide sequence: TGTGCCAGCAGTGACGGGACAGGGCGGATTCAGCCCCAGCATTTT. It yields the protein CASSDGTGRIQPQHF.